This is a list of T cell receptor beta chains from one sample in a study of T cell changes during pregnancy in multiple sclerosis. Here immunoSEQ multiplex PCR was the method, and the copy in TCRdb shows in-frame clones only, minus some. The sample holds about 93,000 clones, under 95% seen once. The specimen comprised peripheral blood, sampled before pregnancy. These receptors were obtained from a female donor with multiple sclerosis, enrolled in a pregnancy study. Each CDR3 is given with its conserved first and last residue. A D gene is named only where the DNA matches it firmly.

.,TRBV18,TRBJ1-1,CASSPLSGDTEAFF,TGTGCCAGCTCACCACTTTCGGGGGACACTGAAGCTTTCTTT
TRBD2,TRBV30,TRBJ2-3,CAWSVAGDTDTQYF,TGTGCCTGGAGTGTAGCGGGAGACACAGATACGCAGTATTTT
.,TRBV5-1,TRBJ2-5,CASSPRGIETQYF,TGCGCCAGCAGCCCACGGGGGATAGAGACCCAGTACTTC
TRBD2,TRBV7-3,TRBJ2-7,CASSLTGGEQYF,TGTGCCAGCAGCTTAACGGGAGGGGAGCAGTACTTC
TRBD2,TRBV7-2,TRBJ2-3,CASSSGASGIGDTQYF,TGTGCCAGCAGCTCCGGGGCTAGCGGGATAGGAGATACGCAGTATTTT
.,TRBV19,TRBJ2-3,CASSPPGGDTQYF,TGTGCCAGTAGCCCTCCCGGAGGAGATACGCAGTATTTT
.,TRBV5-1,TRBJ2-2,CASSSSGELFF,TGCGCCAGCAGTAGTTCCGGGGAGCTGTTTTTT
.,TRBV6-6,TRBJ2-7,CASSSTSGNSYEQYF,TGTGCCAGCAGTTCCACCTCAGGGAACTCCTACGAGCAGTACTTC
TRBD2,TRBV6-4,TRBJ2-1,CASSDSSQTSEAGEQFF,TGTGCCAGCAGTGACTCGAGTCAGACTAGCGAAGCCGGCGAGCAGTTCTTC
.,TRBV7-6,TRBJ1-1,CASAGMNTEAFF,TGTGCCAGCGCCGGGATGAACACTGAAGCTTTCTTT
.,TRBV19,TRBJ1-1,CASSRLDWGTEAFF,TGTGCCAGTAGTCGTTTGGACTGGGGCACTGAAGCTTTCTTT
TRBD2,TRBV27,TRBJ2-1,CASSPWTSGNNEQFF,TGTGCCAGCAGTCCCTGGACTAGCGGGAACAATGAGCAGTTCTTC
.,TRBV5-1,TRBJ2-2,CASSPGEPRTGELFF,TGCGCCAGCAGCCCCGGGGAACCGAGGACCGGGGAGCTGTTTTTT